The next 26 T cell receptor beta chains were all read from a single sample in a study of cytomegalovirus exposure and HLA in healthy donors. The study ran its PCR with 60 Vbeta and 13 Jbeta primers. This table comes from immunoSEQ multiplex PCR, and its TCRdb copy is limited to in-frame clones, with some not included. The table has over 150,000 clones, 80% to 85% seen once. The sequenced material came from PBMCs. These receptors were obtained from a girl aged 2 to 10 in good health and CMV-seropositive.

The J gene is TRBJ2-2, the V gene TRBV4-1; 13 positions agree with TRBD2. Per the germline V gene, CDR1 is MGHRA and CDR2 is YSYEKL. The V segment lost 2 bases and the J segment 5 bases; nucleotides outside the gene matches: 8. This CDR3 comprises 18 residues. The CDR3 spells CASSQQLAGGPKTGELFF. For the CDR3, the DNA is TGCGCCAGCAGCCAACAACTAGCGGGAGGGCCTAAGACCGGGGAGCTGTTTTTT.

This chain links TRBV7-9 with TRBJ1-1, with 7 bases fitting TRBD1. Germline CDR1 and CDR2: SEHNR and FQNEAQ (reference sequence). This CDR3 has 15 amino acids. V lost 3 bases, J lost 2 bases, and 6 bases stayed unmatched. The CDR3 DNA is TGTGCCAGCAGCTTGGGTAGGGGGCTAAACACTGAAGCTTTCTTT. Protein product: CASSLGRGLNTEAFF.

This clone occurred once. This chain links TRBV4-1 with TRBJ2-3; D is perhaps TRBD2 (7 bases). The CDR3 runs 18 residues. Per germline, CDR1 MGHRA and CDR2 YSYEKL. Trimming stripped 4 bases from V and 2 bases from J, with 22 bases between. CDR3 bases: TGCGCCAGCAGCCTCTTAAGGGAGGGGGGAGGGGTCACAGATACGCAGTATTTT. This codes for CASSLLREGGGVTDTQYF.

The chain employs TRBV30 and TRBJ2-7, with D possibly being TRBD1 (6 bases). Germline lookup yields CDR1 GTSNPN and CDR2 SVGIG (reference sequence). CDR3 length equals 13 residues. With 4 bases removed from V and 2 bases from J, the gap between germline ends came to 12 bases. The DNA of the CDR3 is TGTGCCTGGACTAGTGGGGGCACCTACGAGCAGTACTTC. It codes for CAWTSGGTYEQYF. The whole variable domain, remainder taken from reference TRBV30 and TRBJ2-7, is SQTIHQWPATLVQPVGSPLSLECTVEGTSNPNLYWYRQAAGRGLQLLFYSVGIGQISSEVPQNLSASRPQDRQFILSSKKLLLSDSGFYLCAWTSGGTYEQYFGPGTRLTVT.

The chain links TRBV29-1 to TRBJ2-1; 11 bases line up with TRBD2. The junction had 11 bases not matched to a gene; V was cut back by 4 bases and J by 9 bases. Germline V CDR1 and CDR2: SQVTM, ANQGSEA. This CDR3 is built from 15 residues. This CDR3 reads CSVGGGLAGGSEQFF. The CDR3 bases are TGCAGCGTTGGGGGAGGGCTAGCGGGAGGTAGTGAGCAGTTCTTC.

The chain has TRBV5-4 and TRBJ2-1; D may be TRBD2 (6 bases). This CDR3 contains 15 residues. Trimming left V 0 bases short and J 8 bases short, with 15 bases between. CDR1 is SGHNT and CDR2 is YYREEE in the germline V gene (reference sequence). CDR3 sequence (DNA): TGTGCCAGCAGCTTGGACAGCTCAGCGGGCGATGAGCAGTTCTTC. Amino acids: CASSLDSSAGDEQFF.

The chain links TRBV6-1 to TRBJ1-2; D unclear. CDR1 MNHNS and CDR2 SASEGT come from the germline V gene. V lost 1 base and J lost 4, with 16 bases in between. The CDR3 totals 16 residues. In nucleotides, the CDR3 is TGTGCCAGCAGTGAAGTGGCGGTCAATCAATTCTATGGCTACACCTTC. Residues: CASSEVAVNQFYGYTF.

The table lists this clone with a count of one. The chain employs TRBV2 and TRBJ2-3, with 7 bases aligning to TRBD2. With V trimmed by 5 bases and J by 6 bases, 5 bases remained unmatched. In germline, CDR1 is SNHLY, CDR2 FYNNEI. This CDR3 contains 13 residues. DNA of the CDR3: TGTGCCAGCAGTACTAGCGTTTTTGATACGCAGTATTTT. Translation gives CASSTSVFDTQYF.

The chain joins TRBV30 to TRBJ1-4; a possible D gene is TRBD1 (5 bases). CDR1 is GTSNPN and CDR2 is SVGIG in the germline V gene (reference sequence). V was pared by 3 bases and J by 7 bases, with 9 bases between. The CDR3 runs 12 residues. This chain's CDR3 is CAWRGPREKLFF. CDR3 nucleotide sequence: TGTGCCTGGAGGGGGCCTCGTGAAAAACTGTTTTTT.

The CDR3 region has the DNA TGTGCCAGCAGCGGGGGACTAGCGATCAAGAAGTTCTTC. This codes for CASSGGLAIKKFF. This chain uses TRBV9 with TRBJ2-1, with TRBD2 identical over 10 bases. The CDR3 is made up of 13 amino acids. The germline CDR1 and CDR2 sequences are SGDLS and YYNGEE. Losses at the gene ends were 3 bases for V and 14 bases for J; bases not matched to a gene: 8.

The chain employs TRBV7-3 and TRBJ2-3; D may be TRBD2 (6 bases). CDR1 is SGHTA and CDR2 is FQGTGA in the germline V gene. CDR3 length: 14 amino acids. Trimming pared 5 bases from V and 5 bases from J, leaving 14 bases between. The chain's CDR3 is CASSQIGSGDTQYF. DNA of the CDR3: TGTGCCAGCAGCCAAATCGGTAGCGGAGATACGCAGTATTTT.

The gene calls are TRBV7-9 and TRBJ2-1, with TRBD2 identical over 7 bases. The CDR3 loop spans 10 amino acids. Germline V gene sequence: CDR1 SEHNR, CDR2 FQNEAQ (reference sequence). The V segment lost 6 bases and the J segment 10 bases; nucleotides outside the gene matches: 0. Here the CDR3 DNA reads TGTGCCAGCAGGGGGGGGGAGCAGTTCTTC. Protein: CASRGGEQFF.

This clone has a single count. The chain combines TRBV4-1 with TRBJ1-6, with 8 bases matching TRBD1. This CDR3 region has 16 residues. V trimming: 5 bases; J trimming: 7 bases; junction bases outside the gene matches: 10. CDR1 is MGHRA and CDR2 is YSYEKL in the germline V gene. Written as DNA, the CDR3 is TGCGCCAGCAGCGCACCAGGGGGCGGTGTGAATTCACCCCTCCACTTT. Translated: CASSAPGGGVNSPLHF.

The gene calls are TRBV7-9 and TRBJ1-1; D is possibly TRBD1 (5 bases). The length of the CDR3 is 11 residues. V was trimmed by 5 bases and J by 8 bases, leaving 9 bases between them. Germline assignment: CDR1 SEHNR and CDR2 FQNEAQ (reference sequence). The CDR3 here is CASSPGGEAFF. CDR3 bases: TGTGCCAGCAGCCCCGGGGGGGAAGCTTTCTTT. Full variable domain (remainder filled in from reference TRBV7-9 and TRBJ1-1): DTGVSQNPRHKITKRGQNVTFRCDPISEHNRLYWYRQTLGQGPEFLTYFQNEAQLEKSRLLSDRFSAERPKGSFSTLEIQRTEQGDSAMYLCASSPGGEAFFGQGTRLTVV.

This clone has a single count. This chain connects TRBV10-3 to TRBJ1-3, with D unresolved. Germline values: CDR1 ENHRY, CDR2 SYGVKD. Trimming stripped 3 bases from V and 8 bases from J, with 11 bases between. The CDR3 contains 13 residues. The CDR3 region is CAISDEGRDTIYF. The CDR3 DNA follows: TGTGCCATCAGTGACGAGGGAAGAGACACCATATATTTT.

The chain recombines TRBV28 with TRBJ1-2; the D is unclear. V lost 6 bases and J 0 bases, leaving 11 bases between the germline ends. The CDR3 is 14 amino acids. Germline CDR1 MDHEN, CDR2 SYDVKM. The CDR3 here is CASRGGIPNYGYTF. The DNA for the CDR3 is TGTGCCAGCAGGGGAGGGATACCTAACTATGGCTACACCTTC.

The chain uses TRBV10-3 and TRBJ2-5, with TRBD1 as a possible D gene (6 bases). There are 14 residues in the CDR3. Germline loops: CDR1 ENHRY, CDR2 SYGVKD. CDR3 amino acids: CASRGDSYQETQYF. CDR3 coding DNA: TGTGCGTCCAGGGGCGACTCGTACCAAGAGACCCAGTACTTC.

The chain combines TRBV4-1 with TRBJ2-1; perhaps TRBD1 as D (6 bases). V was clipped by 4 bases and J by 8 bases, with 27 bases between them. The CDR3 spans 18 residues. Germline V gives CDR1 MGHRA, CDR2 YSYEKL. The chain's CDR3 is CASSPNHPFYYRVHEQFF. The CDR3 nucleotides read TGCGCCAGCAGCCCGAATCATCCCTTCTATTACAGGGTCCATGAGCAGTTCTTC.

The V call is TRBV6-5, the J call TRBJ2-7; a weak D match, TRBD1 (8 bases). Trimming pared 7 bases from V and 4 bases from J, leaving 17 bases between. The germline V gene has CDR1 MNHEY and CDR2 SVGAGI. The CDR3 runs to 14 residues. The CDR3 is CASNGQGGAYEQYF. As DNA, the CDR3 is TGTGCCAGCAACGGACAGGGAGGGGCGTACGAGCAGTACTTC.

This clone appeared a single time. The chain recombines TRBV6-6 with TRBJ2-1; 9 positions agree with TRBD1. Germline CDR1 reads MNHNY; CDR2 reads SVGAGI (reference sequence). There are 16 residues in the CDR3. The junction had 8 bases not matched to a gene; V was cut back by 5 bases and J by 3 bases. CDR3 sequence reads: CASSNKDRGHYNEQFF. Here the CDR3 DNA reads TGTGCCAGCAGTAATAAGGACAGGGGCCACTACAATGAGCAGTTCTTC.

The gene calls are TRBV27 and TRBJ1-2, with D possibly matching TRBD1 (5 bases). From germline, CDR1 is MNHEY and CDR2 SMNVEV (reference sequence). The length of the CDR3 is 14 residues. Trimming pared 8 bases from V and 6 bases from J, leaving 19 bases between. The CDR3 nucleotides are TGTGCCAGCGCACCCTGGGGGGATGACCATGGCTACACCTTC. Amino acids: CASAPWGDDHGYTF.

The genes are TRBV30 and TRBJ1-2; 10 bases agree with TRBD1. This CDR3 has 14 amino acids. Trimming took 0 bases from V and 9 from J; bases not matched to a gene: 7. Germline CDR1 GTSNPN, CDR2 SVGIG (reference sequence). This CDR3 reads CAWSVTGTGARYTF. The CDR3 nucleotides are TGTGCCTGGAGTGTAACAGGGACAGGGGCTCGCTACACCTTC.

V and J are TRBV29-1 and TRBJ2-2; 7 bases agree with TRBD1. The germline V gene encodes CDR1 SQVTM and CDR2 ANQGSEA. The junction had 5 bases not matched to a gene; V was cut back by 5 bases and J by 2 bases. The CDR3 consists of 14 residues. Here the CDR3 reads CSVLGQDNTGELFF. The CDR3, as DNA: TGCAGCGTTCTAGGACAGGACAACACCGGGGAGCTGTTTTTT.

The rearrangement joins TRBV4-1 to TRBJ2-7; TRBD2 is a possible D gene (6 bases). The germline gives CDR1 MGHRA, CDR2 YSYEKL. The CDR3 extends over 15 amino acids. Trimming left V 0 bases short and J 6 bases short, with 15 bases between. The CDR3, as DNA: TGCGCCAGCAGCCAAGAACCCCTAGCGAGCGGCGAGCAGTACTTC. Amino acids: CASSQEPLASGEQYF.

The chain is built from TRBV5-4 and TRBJ2-1; D possibly corresponds to TRBD1 (6 bases). V gave up 4 bases and J gave up 6 bases, with 17 bases separating them. CDR1 SGHNT and CDR2 YYREEE come from the germline V gene (reference sequence). This CDR3 is built from 15 residues. CDR3 residues: CASSLELGGVNEQFF. DNA for the CDR3: TGTGCCAGCAGCCTCGAACTAGGGGGTGTCAATGAGCAGTTCTTC.

The chain carries TRBV5-6 and TRBJ2-7; D is uncertain. CDR3 length: 14 amino acids. In germline, CDR1 is SGHDT, CDR2 YYEEEE. The CDR3, as DNA: TGTGCTGCAGATCTAGTGGCGGACTCCTACGAGCAGTACTTC. The encoded protein is CAADLVADSYEQYF.